Described below is a single T cell receptor (beta chain) sequence and its context. In the study's own analysis: Reference gene primer amplification yielded estimated nucleated cell counts. Generated by immunoSEQ multiplex PCR, the TCRdb table keeps only in-frame clones and is missing some. V and J calls and clone size follow that table, whereas D and trimming were derived from the DNA. The profile shows 45,000 or so clones, about 86% of them singletons. This entry is derived from a study of blood T cell repertoires in COVID-19. Study details: Samples came from the United States, Italy and Spain, spanning acute and convalescent COVID-19. T cells, B-cell-depleted T cells, or PBMCs supplied cDNA or gDNA.

One Seattle source followed patients from active infection through their disease course. Germline assignment: CDR1 SGHDT and CDR2 YYEEEE. Between the trimmed V and J ends, which lost 3 bases and 5 bases, there was a span of 12 bases. This CDR3 region has 13 residues. This sequence originates from a man aged 35 to 55 with COVID-19, enrolled during active disease. What was sequenced was peripheral blood. The V and J genes are TRBV5-6 and TRBJ2-7; D unresolved. The CDR3 sequence is CASSSFPENEQYF. Written as DNA, the CDR3 is TGTGCCAGCAGCTCGTTCCCAGAAAACGAGCAGTACTTC.